The 22 T cell receptor beta chains given below trace back to one sample, sequenced in a study of blood T cell repertoires in COVID-19. The table came from immunoSEQ multiplex PCR; TCRdb's copy has only in-frame clones and leaves some out. The repertoire holds approximately 100,000 clones, with 70% to 80% as singletons. Sequences were obtained from peripheral blood. The receptors derive from a man in his 70s with acute or convalescent COVID-19.

This rearrangement joins TRBV10-3 to TRBJ1-1; D unresolved. Trimming stripped 11 bases from V and 0 bases from J, with 10 bases between. CDR1 ENHRY and CDR2 SYGVKD come from the germline V gene. The CDR3 is made up of 12 amino acids. CDR3 sequence: CAAQTLNTEAFF. CDR3 sequence (DNA): TGTGCCGCCCAAACACTGAACACTGAAGCTTTCTTT.

The V call is TRBV21-1, the J call TRBJ2-7; the table's D call, TRBD2, has no DNA check behind it. TRBV21-1 is tagged as a pseudogene. This CDR3 contains 13 residues. The CDR3 DNA reads TGTGCCAGCCTAACGGGACTAGCCTACGAGCAGTACTTC. Protein product: CASLTGLAYEQYF.

The chain has TRBV25-1 and TRBJ1-1, with D unclear. Germline CDR1 MGHDK, CDR2 SYGVNS. The V end was cut by 5 bases, the J end by 3 bases, with 7 bases between. The CDR3 sequence is 12 residues long. CDR3 residues: CASSHGDTEAFF. CDR3 sequence (DNA): TGTGCCAGCAGTCACGGGGACACTGAAGCTTTCTTT.

J is TRBJ2-1 and V is TRBV7-6; 10 nucleotides line up with TRBD2. The V segment lost 5 bases and the J segment 6 bases; nucleotides outside the gene matches: 7. CDR1 SGHVS and CDR2 FNYEAQ come from the germline V gene. The CDR3 totals 15 residues. The CDR3 here is CASSPFSGRPNEQFF. The CDR3 DNA follows: TGTGCCAGCAGCCCCTTTAGCGGGAGGCCCAATGAGCAGTTCTTC.

This rearrangement joins TRBV5-6 to TRBJ1-1; D unclear. The CDR3 spans 12 residues. The V end lost 4 bases, the J end lost 8 bases, and 12 bases lay between the germline ends. Germline CDR1 and CDR2: SGHDT and YYEEEE. Written as DNA, the CDR3 is TGTGCCAGCAGCCAAGACATTGGGGAAGCTTTCTTT. It encodes CASSQDIGEAFF.

The V gene is TRBV27, the J gene TRBJ2-3, with D tentatively TRBD2 (6 bases). The V gene lost 2 bases and the J gene lost 2 bases, with 14 bases spanning the gap. The CDR3 consists of 16 residues. Germline loops: CDR1 MNHEY, CDR2 SMNVEV (reference sequence). The CDR3 reads CASSLLAPPNTDTQYF. The CDR3 DNA reads as TGTGCCAGCAGTTTACTAGCGCCACCGAACACAGATACGCAGTATTTT.

This clone has a handful of counts. The chain links TRBV3-1 (or the pseudogene TRBV3-2) to TRBJ1-6; D gene uncertain. V lost 3 bases and J 10 bases, leaving 22 bases between the germline ends. Per the germline V gene, CDR1 is LGHDT and CDR2 is YNNKEL (reference sequence). The CDR3 is 17 amino acids. In DNA form, the CDR3 reads TGTGCCAGCAGCCACGGTCGATCGAGCCTGGGCGGGTCACCCCTCCACTTT. It is translated as CASSHGRSSLGGSPLHF.

The genes are TRBV13 and TRBJ2-3, with 9 bases that match TRBD2. J lost 4 bases, V lost 2 bases, and 4 bases had no gene match. Looked up from germline, CDR1 is PRHDT and CDR2 is FYEKMQ (reference sequence). The CDR3 runs to 15 residues. The chain's CDR3 is CASSLPSGIADTQYF. The CDR3 DNA follows: TGTGCCAGCAGCTTACCTAGCGGGATTGCAGATACGCAGTATTTT.

This chain connects TRBV3-1 (or the pseudogene TRBV3-2) to TRBJ2-5; 9 nucleotides align to TRBD1. This CDR3 has 17 residues. Germline V CDR1 and CDR2: LGHDT, YNNKEL (reference sequence). V trimming: 1 base; J trimming: 3 bases; junction bases outside the gene matches: 9. The CDR3: CASSQVLQGAGEETQYF. The CDR3 region has the DNA TGTGCCAGCAGCCAAGTATTACAGGGGGCAGGGGAAGAGACCCAGTACTTC.

The chain links TRBV2 to TRBJ2-6; D call uncertain. The CDR3 spans 14 residues. Trimming took off 2 bases at V and 1 base at J, with 3 bases between the two ends. In germline, CDR1 is SNHLY, CDR2 FYNNEI. The CDR3 sequence: CASSEQSGANVLTF. In nucleotides, the CDR3 is TGTGCCAGCAGTGAACAGTCTGGGGCCAACGTCCTGACTTTC.

In its sample, this clone was seen once. V gene TRBV7-2 combines with J gene TRBJ1-2, with 7 bases aligning to TRBD1. The ends lost 5 bases at V and 6 bases at J; junction bases unmatched: 12. This CDR3 is 15 amino acids long. CDR1 and CDR2 (germline): SGHTA, FQGNSA. CDR3 nucleotide sequence: TGTGCCAGCAGCCCCAGGACAGGTTCTACGGATGGCTACACCTTC. Translated, it gives CASSPRTGSTDGYTF. Variable domain in full (rest from reference TRBV7-2 and TRBJ1-2): GAGVSQSPSNKVTEKGKDVELRCDPISGHTALYWYRQSLGQGLEFLIYFQGNSAPDKSGLPSDRFSAERTGGSVSTLTIQRTQQEDSAVYLCASSPRTGSTDGYTFGSGTRLTVV.

This clone was observed once. The chain joins TRBV10-3 to TRBJ1-4; 9 bases are shared with TRBD1. J was trimmed by 8 bases and V by 6 bases; bases with no gene match: 10. The germline V gene encodes CDR1 ENHRY and CDR2 SYGVKD. This CDR3 contains 15 residues. The CDR3 nucleotides read TGTGCCATCAGCCTAGGGACAGGGCGTCTCGAAAAACTGTTTTTT. Translating it yields CAISLGTGRLEKLFF.

V is TRBV6-4 and J is TRBJ2-2; D gene unclear. The V end lost 2 bases, the J end lost 0 bases, and 19 bases lay between the germline ends. The CDR3 spans 19 residues. In germline, CDR1 is MRHNA, CDR2 SNTAGT. Written as DNA, the CDR3 is TGTGCCAGCAGTGACCAAGGTTTGGCAGGATCCCCGAACACCGGGGAGCTGTTTTTT. This sequence encodes CASSDQGLAGSPNTGELFF.

V is TRBV11-3 and J is TRBJ2-1, with 11 positions matching TRBD2. V lost 1 base and J lost 6; bases outside the gene matches: 5. The CDR3 sequence is 16 residues long. Germline CDR1 reads SGHNT; CDR2 reads YENEEA. CDR3 amino acids: CASSLGLTSGSNEQFF. The CDR3 nucleotides read TGTGCCAGCAGCTTAGGCTTAACTAGCGGGAGCAATGAGCAGTTCTTC.

The rearrangement links TRBV28 to TRBJ2-1; D is possibly TRBD2 (6 bases). CDR1 and CDR2 (germline): MDHEN, SYDVKM. V lost 3 bases and J lost 4, with 7 bases in between. The CDR3 loop spans 13 amino acids. The CDR3 sequence: CASSLTRYNEQFF. The CDR3, as DNA: TGTGCCAGCAGTTTGACTAGGTACAATGAGCAGTTCTTC.

The rearrangement links TRBV3-1 (or the pseudogene TRBV3-2) to TRBJ2-5; 9 bases match TRBD1. CDR3 size: 15 residues. Germline V gene lookup returns CDR1 LGHDT and CDR2 YNNKEL (reference sequence). With V trimmed by 1 base and J by 5 bases, 5 bases remained unmatched. CDR3 coding DNA: TGTGCCAGCAGCCAAGTCGGGACAGGGAAGGAGACCCAGTACTTC. Amino acid sequence: CASSQVGTGKETQYF.

With regard to this clone: In the same sample, other DNA sequences code for this CDR3. The chain carries TRBV9 and TRBJ2-5, with D hard to call. V was cut by 0 bases and J by 4 bases, with 7 bases left in between. The germline CDR1 and CDR2 sequences are SGDLS and YYNGEE. The CDR3 runs 13 residues. CDR3 protein: CASSVGPGETQYF. CDR3 sequence (DNA): TGTGCCAGCAGCGTAGGCCCGGGAGAGACCCAGTACTTC.

The chain employs TRBV27 and TRBJ1-2; D is possibly TRBD1 (5 bases). The ends were cut back, 2 bases at V and 0 bases at J, with 7 bases in the middle. The germline CDR1 and CDR2 sequences are MNHEY and SMNVEV (reference sequence). CDR3 length equals 14 residues. As DNA, the CDR3 is TGTGCCAGCAGTTTACAGGGATCTAACTATGGCTACACCTTC. The encoded protein is CASSLQGSNYGYTF.

V and J are TRBV27 and TRBJ2-7, with TRBD2 matching over 13 bases. This CDR3 spans 15 amino acids. Germline assignment: CDR1 MNHEY and CDR2 SMNVEV (reference sequence). Trimming at V came to 5 bases and at J to 7 bases, leaving 8 bases not matched to a gene. DNA for the CDR3: TGTGCCAGCAGTATCGGACTAGCGGGAGTGGGGGAGCAGTACTTC. It codes for CASSIGLAGVGEQYF.

The rearrangement uses TRBV30 and TRBJ1-4; D gene unclear. The CDR3 contains 12 residues. Trimming removed 5 bases from V and 5 bases from J, with 9 bases in between. Germline V gene sequence: CDR1 GTSNPN, CDR2 SVGIG (reference sequence). The CDR3 nucleotides read TGTGCCTGGGGCAGTGTGAATGAAAAACTGTTTTTT. Its translation is CAWGSVNEKLFF. Supplemented by reference TRBV30 and TRBJ1-4, the full variable domain reads SQTIHQWPATLVQPVGSPLSLECTVEGTSNPNLYWYRQAAGRGLQLLFYSVGIGQISSEVPQNLSASRPQDRQFILSSKKLLLSDSGFYLCAWGSVNEKLFFGSGTQLSVL.

In nucleotides, the CDR3 is TGTGCCAGCCGACATCGGACAGGGGGTAGCAATCAGCCCCAGCATTTT. Encoded protein: CASRHRTGGSNQPQHF. The chain links TRBV27 to TRBJ1-5, with 10 bases that match TRBD1. The CDR3 contains 16 residues. Per the germline V gene, CDR1 is MNHEY and CDR2 is SMNVEV (reference sequence). Losses at the gene ends were 8 bases for V and 0 bases for J; bases not matched to a gene: 7.

V and J are TRBV10-3 and TRBJ2-5, with 11 bases matching TRBD2. The CDR3 is 13 residues long. Per the germline V gene, CDR1 is ENHRY and CDR2 is SYGVKD. V was clipped by 4 bases and J by 5 bases; unmatched bases: 0. CDR3 bases: TGTGCCATCAGTGCTAGCGGGGGGGAGACCCAGTACTTC. It is translated as CAISASGGETQYF.